Shown below are 30 T cell receptor beta chains from a single sample sequenced in a study of vaccination and CD4 T cells after COVID-19. CD4+ T cells that had been cultured provided DNA sequenced with the Oncomine TCR Beta short-read assay. MiXCR, applied by TCRdb to the PCR reads, yields one record per CDR3 protein. Here the sample spans roughly 20,000 distinct CDR3 sequences, under 30% being singletons. No antigen has been identified for these receptors. Specified treatment: roughly 11-day PBMC culture with coronavirus spike peptide pools or control peptides (ViraFEST assay). Sequencing was performed on cultured CD4+ T cells from blood. Receptor source: a human donor with COVID-19.

This clonotype has just a few counts. For the CDR3, the DNA is TGTGCCAGCAGTCCTCTAGCGGGGGGCGACACAGATACGCAGTATTTT. This encodes CASSPLAGGDTDTQYF. The chain links TRBV12-3 or TRBV12-4 to TRBJ2-3; TRBD2 agrees at 11 bases. This CDR3 has 16 residues. V dropped 5 bases and J dropped 2; count of bases not matched to a gene: 6.

The chain links TRBV19 to TRBJ2-5, with TRBD1 matching 7 bases. V shed 5 bases and J 4 bases; nucleotides not matched to a gene: 10. CDR3 length equals 15 residues. Germline V gene data show CDR1 as LNHDA and CDR2 as SQIVND (reference sequence). CDR3 sequence (DNA): TGTGCCAGTAGTTTCAATTTGAGGGGGCTAGAGACCCAGTACTTC. As protein: CASSFNLRGLETQYF.

V gene TRBV3-1 combines with J gene TRBJ1-2; 7 bases are a match to TRBD1. The trim removed 6 bases at V and 10 bases at J, leaving 5 bases unmatched. The V gene's germline CDR1 is LGHDT and CDR2 YNNKEL (reference sequence). This CDR3 region has 11 residues. CDR3 sequence reads: CASSYDRDYTF. CDR3 sequence (DNA): TGTGCCAGCAGTTACGACAGGGACTACACCTTC. The complete variable domain, with remaining parts taken from reference TRBV3-1 and TRBJ1-2, reads DTAVSQTPKYLVTQMGNDKSIKCEQNLGHDTMYWYKQDSKKFLKIMFSYNNKELIINETVPNRFSPKSPDKAHLNLHINSLELGDSAVYFCASSYDRDYTFGSGTRLTVV.

The chain uses TRBV18 and TRBJ1-2; D unclear. Per the germline V gene, CDR1 is KGHSH and CDR2 is LQKENI. The V gene lost 3 bases and the J gene lost 2 bases, with 10 bases spanning the gap. The CDR3 length is 14 residues. CDR3 sequence reads: CASSPADGNYGYTF. The DNA for the CDR3 is TGTGCCAGCTCACCCGCCGACGGAAACTATGGCTACACCTTC.

The genes are TRBV2 and TRBJ2-1; D possibly matches TRBD1 or TRBD2 (6 bases each). The length of the CDR3 is 14 residues. V was shortened by 4 bases and J by 3 bases, with 10 bases between the two germline ends. The germline V gene has CDR1 SNHLY and CDR2 FYNNEI. In nucleotides, the CDR3 is TGTGCCAGCAGTGTTGGGGGGCGCTACAATGAGCAGTTCTTC. Its translation is CASSVGGRYNEQFF. The variable domain in full, with the rest retrieved from reference TRBV2 and TRBJ2-1, is EPEVTQTPSHQVTQMGQEVILRCVPISNHLYFYWYRQILGQKVEFLVSFYNNEISEKSEIFDDQFSVERPDGSNFTLKIRSTKLEDSAMYFCASSVGGRYNEQFFGPGTRLTVL.

The V gene is TRBV6-1, the J gene TRBJ2-1; D not certain. Trimming removed 6 bases at V and 9 bases at J, with 15 bases between. The germline CDR1 and CDR2 sequences are MNHNS and SASEGT. The CDR3 is made up of 13 amino acids. DNA for the CDR3: TGTGCCAGCAGGAGTACTGCGCTGGTTGAGCAGTTCTTC. This translates into CASRSTALVEQFF.

The chain recombines TRBV2 with TRBJ2-5, with 7 bases lining up with TRBD2. Germline CDR1 is SNHLY and CDR2 is FYNNEI. The CDR3 contains 13 residues. J was trimmed by 6 bases and V by 10 bases; bases with no gene match: 11. CDR3 bases: TGTGCCACCGACCCCGGGAGGCGCAAGACCCAGTACTTC. Translating it yields CATDPGRRKTQYF.

This clonotype appeared a few times. The rearrangement joins TRBV28 to TRBJ2-7; D unresolved. The CDR3 has 12 amino acids. Germline V lookup: CDR1 MDHEN, CDR2 SYDVKM. V was pared by 6 bases and J by 4 bases, with 10 bases between. The CDR3 region has the DNA TGTGCCAGCAGCGGCATTACTTACGAGCAGTACTTC. The encoded protein is CASSGITYEQYF.

This chain links TRBV5-4 with TRBJ2-3; D is unresolved. CDR1 SGHNT and CDR2 YYREEE come from the germline V gene (reference sequence). V was shortened by 0 bases and J by 4 bases, with 9 bases between the two germline ends. This CDR3 region has 14 residues. The CDR3 nucleotides read TGTGCCAGCAGCTTGGCGACCTCATCAGATACGCAGTATTTT. Translating it yields CASSLATSSDTQYF.

The chain uses TRBV15 and TRBJ2-3; 8 bases match TRBD2. The CDR3 has 13 residues. Germline CDR1 LNHNV, CDR2 YYDKDF (reference sequence). The V and J ends lost 0 bases and 14 bases, in that order; junction bases with no gene match: 7. The CDR3 loop reads CATSRDLGLVPYF. The CDR3 DNA reads TGTGCCACCAGCAGAGATCTGGGACTAGTTCCGTATTTT.

V is TRBV11-2 and J is TRBJ2-4; TRBD2 aligns across 8 bases. Per germline, CDR1 SGHAT and CDR2 FQNNGV. The ends lost 3 bases at V and 4 bases at J; junction bases unmatched: 8. The CDR3 length is 16 residues. CDR3 sequence (DNA): TGTGCCAGCAGCTTTCCAACGGGGGGGGAAAAAAACATTCAGTACTTC. The encoded protein is CASSFPTGGEKNIQYF.

The chain recombines TRBV5-1 with TRBJ1-2, with a possible D match to TRBD1 (6 bases). This CDR3 has 15 residues. The ends were cut back, 0 bases at V and 3 bases at J, with 12 bases in the middle. CDR1 is SGHRS and CDR2 is YFSETQ in the germline V gene. The CDR3 DNA reads as TGCGCCAGCAGCTTGGATCCAGGGGAGGACTATGGCTACACCTTC. Protein product: CASSLDPGEDYGYTF.

The chain combines TRBV6-1 with TRBJ1-2, with TRBD1 identical over 8 bases. Germline CDR1 MNHNS, CDR2 SASEGT. CDR3 length: 14 amino acids. The J segment lost 0 bases and the V segment lost 6 bases, leaving 3 bases of the junction unmatched. CDR3 residues: CASSGQGSNYGYTF. The CDR3 DNA sequence: TGTGCCAGCAGCGGACAGGGATCTAACTATGGCTACACCTTC.

The gene calls are TRBV27 and TRBJ2-3; 8 bases agree with TRBD2. CDR1 and CDR2 (germline): MNHEY, SMNVEV (reference sequence). The CDR3 extends over 16 amino acids. V trimming: 3 bases; J trimming: 5 bases; junction bases outside the gene matches: 10. DNA of the CDR3: TGTGCCAGCAGTTTCGGAGCGGGGGAGGTGGTAGATACGCAGTATTTT. It codes for CASSFGAGEVVDTQYF.

The chain links TRBV6-2 or TRBV6-3 to TRBJ2-3, with 9 positions matching TRBD2. This CDR3 is built from 14 residues. CDR1 MNHEY and CDR2 SVGEGT come from the germline V gene. Unmatched junction bases numbered 6, after V lost 7 bases and J lost 4 bases. This CDR3 is CASKGGGAPDTQYF. The DNA of the CDR3 is TGTGCCAGCAAGGGCGGGGGGGCCCCAGATACGCAGTATTTT.

The chain links TRBV7-3 to TRBJ2-3; D unclear. Deletions cut 4 bases from V and 1 base from J, with 6 bases between. This CDR3 has 13 amino acids. CDR1 and CDR2 (germline): SGHTA, FQGTGA. The CDR3 sequence is CASSSARTDTQYF. The DNA of the CDR3 is TGTGCCAGCAGCTCGGCCCGCACAGATACGCAGTATTTT.

V usage is TRBV6-1 and J usage is TRBJ2-7, with D perhaps matching TRBD1 (6 bases). Trimming stripped 6 bases from V and 3 bases from J, with 18 bases between. This CDR3 has 15 residues. Germline loops: CDR1 MNHNS, CDR2 SASEGT. CDR3 DNA sequence: TGTGCCAGCAGAAACCGGGACATCGGTTTCTACGAGCAGTACTTC. Translating gives CASRNRDIGFYEQYF.

In its sample, this clonotype was seen a few times. The rearrangement uses TRBV6-2 or TRBV6-3 and TRBJ1-5; a weak D match, TRBD1 (6 bases). Looked up from germline, CDR1 is MNHEY and CDR2 is SVGEGT. Trimming left V 6 bases short and J 2 bases short, with 14 bases between. This CDR3 contains 15 residues. The DNA for the CDR3 is TGTGCCAGCAGCCGAACAGGGAACGGCAATCAGCCCCAGCATTTT. Its protein product is CASSRTGNGNQPQHF.

This clonotype was seen only a few times. The chain employs TRBV20-1 and TRBJ2-3; TRBD1 aligns across 7 bases. The V and J ends lost 7 bases and 4 bases, in that order; junction bases with no gene match: 11. The CDR3 consists of 14 residues. Germline assignment: CDR1 DFQATT and CDR2 SNEGSKA (reference sequence). The CDR3 region is CSVTTGMVSDTQYF. CDR3 sequence (DNA): TGCAGTGTTACGACAGGGATGGTATCAGATACGCAGTATTTT.

The sample holds a few counts of this clonotype. J is TRBJ2-1 and V is TRBV7-2; TRBD2 aligns across 11 bases. V lost 3 bases, J lost 7 bases, and 14 bases stayed unmatched. Germline V gene sequence: CDR1 SGHTA, CDR2 FQGNSA. The CDR3 extends over 18 amino acids. CDR3 in DNA: TGTGCCAGCAGCTTTTGGGCTAGCGGGGGGAGTGCCGGGAATGAGCAGTTCTTC. Its protein is CASSFWASGGSAGNEQFF.

There are a few counts of this clonotype. The chain carries TRBV11-2 and TRBJ1-4, with 11 bases lining up with TRBD1. Germline assignment: CDR1 SGHAT and CDR2 FQNNGV. The CDR3 runs to 17 residues. The trim removed 5 bases at V and 3 bases at J, leaving 8 bases unmatched. This CDR3 is CASSLGGQGVANEKLFF. Written as DNA, the CDR3 is TGTGCCAGCAGCCTAGGGGGACAGGGGGTAGCTAATGAAAAACTGTTTTTT. The full variable domain, rest sourced from reference TRBV11-2 and TRBJ1-4, is EAGVAQSPRYKIIEKRQSVAFWCNPISGHATLYWYQQILGQGPKLLIQFQNNGVVDDSQLPKDRFSAERLKGVDSTLKIQPAKLEDSAVYLCASSLGGQGVANEKLFFGSGTQLSVL.

The chain uses TRBV9 and TRBJ1-2; perhaps TRBD1 as D (5 bases). Germline loops: CDR1 SGDLS, CDR2 YYNGEE. The V end was cut by 4 bases, the J end by 5 bases, with 15 bases between. The length of the CDR3 is 14 residues. Written as DNA, the CDR3 is TGTGCCAGCAGCCGGGACGGGGGAGGATATGGCTACACCTTC. It specifies CASSRDGGGYGYTF.

Comment on this clonotype: The junction departs from the called germline gene at one end, perhaps through a read error. The DNA of the CDR3 is TGTACCAGCAGTCCCAGAAATCAGCCCCAGCATTTT. It is translated as CTSSPRNQPQHF. The J gene is TRBJ1-5, the V gene TRBV2; D gene ambiguous. The CDR3 loop spans 12 amino acids. CDR1 SNHLY and CDR2 FYNNEI come from the germline V gene.

There are a few counts of this clonotype. V is TRBV2 and J is TRBJ2-1; the D gene is possibly TRBD2 (6 bases). The CDR3 runs 14 residues. Germline loops: CDR1 SNHLY, CDR2 FYNNEI. V lost 5 bases, J lost 6 bases, and 14 bases lay in between. CDR3 in DNA: TGTGCCAGCAGTTCGGAGGGTCGAGGCAATGAGCAGTTCTTC. Its protein is CASSSEGRGNEQFF.

This clonotype has just a few counts. This chain links TRBV5-1 with TRBJ2-5; possible D gene TRBD1, 5 bases. Germline V gene sequence: CDR1 SGHRS, CDR2 YFSETQ. Deletions cut 4 bases from V and 4 bases from J, with 14 bases between. CDR3 size: 14 residues. The CDR3 DNA reads as TGCGCCAGCAGCCTGCGGCAGGGCGGAGAGACCCAGTACTTC. It translates to CASSLRQGGETQYF.

This clonotype was seen more than once but under ten times. V gene TRBV6-1 combines with J gene TRBJ2-5, with 8 positions matching TRBD2. Trimming cost V 11 bases and J 1 base; bases outside gene matches: 12. Per the germline V gene, CDR1 is MNHNS and CDR2 is SASEGT. The CDR3 consists of 15 residues. This CDR3 is CAAAGRGESQETQYF. DNA of the CDR3: TGTGCCGCCGCGGGGCGGGGGGAATCCCAAGAGACCCAGTACTTC.

The chain couples TRBV7-9 to TRBJ1-6; 8 bases match TRBD1. The CDR3 sequence is 15 residues long. J gave up 5 bases and V 7 bases, and 7 bases lay outside the gene matches. Germline V gives CDR1 SEHNR, CDR2 FQNEAQ (reference sequence). In DNA form, the CDR3 reads TGTGCCAGCACTCAGGGGGCGGGAGATAATTCACCCCTCCACTTT. Translated: CASTQGAGDNSPLHF. The full variable domain, with the rest looked up from reference TRBV7-9 and TRBJ1-6, is DTGVSQNPRHKITKRGQNVTFRCDPISEHNRLYWYRQTLGQGPEFLTYFQNEAQLEKSRLLSDRFSAERPKGSFSTLEIQRTEQGDSAMYLCASTQGAGDNSPLHFGNGTRLTVT.

This clonotype has just a few counts. This chain links TRBV11-3 with TRBJ1-1, with a tentative D call TRBD1 (6 bases). V lost 5 bases and J 10 bases, leaving 11 bases between the germline ends. The CDR3 runs to 11 residues. The V gene's germline CDR1 is SGHNT and CDR2 YENEEA. Here the CDR3 reads CASSLQGRAFF. The CDR3 DNA sequence: TGTGCCAGCAGCCTACAGGGAAGAGCTTTCTTT.

CDR3 sequence: CASSLEGDMTGELFF. CDR3 nucleotide sequence: TGTGCCAGCAGCTTAGAAGGGGACATGACCGGGGAGCTGTTTTTT. The rearrangement links TRBV11-2 to TRBJ2-2; a weak D match, TRBD1 (6 bases). With 0 bases removed from V and 5 bases from J, the gap between germline ends came to 10 bases. Looked up from germline, CDR1 is SGHAT and CDR2 is FQNNGV. The CDR3 totals 15 residues.

There are a few counts of this clonotype. The chain uses TRBV5-1 and TRBJ1-6, with TRBD1 matching over 7 bases. CDR1 SGHRS and CDR2 YFSETQ come from the germline V gene. The ends lost 2 bases at V and 6 bases at J; junction bases unmatched: 2. The CDR3 runs 14 residues. As DNA, the CDR3 is TGCGCCAGCAGCTTCGGACAGGTTAATTCACCCCTCCACTTT. It is translated as CASSFGQVNSPLHF.